Following are 9 T cell receptor beta chains from one sample sequenced in a study of blood T cells in healthy people across ages. A second roughly 7 to 12 cycle PCR used barcoded and J-beta primers. TCRdb re-called the 5' RACE reads with MiXCR, one entry per CDR3 protein. Found here are about 770,000 distinct CDR3 sequences, under 45% of them singletons; the top ten hold roughly 19%. The sample taken for sequencing was blood. The receptors here all came from a man between 60 and 70 years old in good health.

V and J are TRBV11-2 and TRBJ1-2; D gene ambiguous. Germline CDR1 and CDR2: SGHAT and FQNNGV. V lost 3 bases to trimming and J lost 3 bases, with 8 bases between them. The CDR3 runs 13 residues. The CDR3 reads CASSFEGHYGYTF. The CDR3 bases are TGTGCCAGCAGCTTCGAAGGTCACTATGGCTACACCTTC.

The chain joins TRBV2 to TRBJ1-1, with 7 bases aligning to TRBD1. Germline assignment: CDR1 SNHLY and CDR2 FYNNEI. The J segment lost 1 base and the V segment lost 5 bases, leaving 7 bases of the junction unmatched. The CDR3 has 15 amino acids. DNA for the CDR3: TGTGCCAGCAGTCAGATGACAGGGAGGAACACTGAAGCTTTCTTT. It translates to CASSQMTGRNTEAFF.

This clonotype was observed a few times. The chain is built from TRBV6-2 or TRBV6-3 and TRBJ2-3, with TRBD2 matching over 9 bases. With 3 bases clipped from V and 6 bases from J, the junction kept 10 bases outside the gene matches. CDR1 and CDR2 (germline): MNHEY, SVGEGT. The CDR3 contains 16 residues. The CDR3 loop is CASSYLSGRFLDTQYF. The CDR3 coding sequence is TGTGCCAGCAGTTATCTGAGCGGGAGGTTTCTGGATACGCAGTATTTT.

V usage is TRBV6-6 and J usage is TRBJ2-3; 7 bases align to TRBD2. After removal of 6 bases from V and 2 bases from J, the junction contained 8 bases not matched to a gene. This CDR3 contains 15 residues. Germline V CDR1 and CDR2: MNHNY, SVGAGI (reference sequence). CDR3: CASRPGGTYTDTQYF. The CDR3 nucleotides read TGTGCCAGCAGACCCGGGGGGACCTACACAGATACGCAGTATTTT.

This chain links TRBV7-9 with TRBJ1-4; no firm D call. Germline CDR1 reads SEHNR; CDR2 reads FQNEAQ (reference sequence). Trimming took off 3 bases at V and 8 bases at J, with 13 bases between the two ends. The CDR3 is 14 residues long. The CDR3 protein is CASSFLGISEKLFF. For the CDR3, the DNA is TGTGCCAGCAGCTTTCTGGGAATTAGCGAAAAACTGTTTTTT. Full variable domain (rest looked up from reference TRBV7-9 and TRBJ1-4): DTGVSQNPRHKITKRGQNVTFRCDPISEHNRLYWYRQTLGQGPEFLTYFQNEAQLEKSRLLSDRFSAERPKGSFSTLEIQRTEQGDSAMYLCASSFLGISEKLFFGSGTQLSVL.

Comments on this clonotype: A much bigger clone sits one base away, suggesting this may be a read error. The final CDR3 position lacks the conserved phenylalanine or tryptophan, pointing to a likely read error. The chain links TRBV5-1 to TRBJ2-7; D is perhaps TRBD1 (6 bases). This CDR3 is built from 17 residues. CDR1 and CDR2 (germline): SGHRS, YFSETQ. Trimming pared 2 bases from V and 2 bases from J, leaving 20 bases between. The CDR3 DNA reads TGCGCCAGCAGCTTCACAGTCACCGGGACACCAACCTACGAGCAGTACTTG. Its protein product is CASSFTVTGTPTYEQYL.

The chain links TRBV30 to TRBJ1-6, with TRBD1 matching over 8 bases. This CDR3 has 14 residues. Germline CDR1 is GTSNPN and CDR2 is SVGIG (reference sequence). V shed 1 base, J shed 9 bases, and the junction held 5 bases outside the gene matches. CDR3 sequence reads: CAWSAGQGGSPLHF. The CDR3, as DNA: TGTGCCTGGAGTGCTGGACAGGGAGGTTCACCCCTCCACTTT.

This clonotype was seen a handful of times. V usage is TRBV7-9 and J usage is TRBJ2-1; D might be TRBD1 or TRBD2, each matching 6 bases. The CDR3 contains 13 residues. Germline V gene data show CDR1 as SEHNR and CDR2 as FQNEAQ (reference sequence). Trimming took off 6 bases at V and 10 bases at J, with 16 bases between the two ends. CDR3 residues: CASSWRGAAEQFF. The CDR3 coding sequence is TGTGCCAGCAGTTGGAGGGGGGCCGCGGAGCAGTTCTTC.

The rearrangement uses TRBV5-5 and TRBJ2-7; weak D call: TRBD1 (6 bases). The germline V and J ends were trimmed by 0 bases and 7 bases, with 11 bases remaining between them. The germline V gene encodes CDR1 SGHKS and CDR2 YYEKEE (reference sequence). The CDR3 totals 13 residues. Here the CDR3 DNA reads TGTGCCAGCAGCTTGGGACAGGTTACGGAGCAGTACTTC. It specifies CASSLGQVTEQYF.